The clone carrying this T cell receptor beta chain was seen more than once but under ten times. TCRdb re-called the 5' RACE reads with MiXCR, one entry per CDR3 protein. This table holds around 400,000 distinct CDR3 sequences, around a tenth found once. The data were obtained in a study of T cells after yellow fever vaccination. The V end was cut by 3 bases, the J end by 9 bases, with 6 bases between. CDR1 MNHNY and CDR2 SVGAGI come from the germline V gene (reference sequence). This CDR3 comprises 11 residues. This TCR came from a man aged 18 to 29 who received the YFV17D yellow fever vaccine. The chain recombines TRBV6-6 with TRBJ2-1, with D tentatively TRBD1 (5 bases). Specimen: PBMCs, collected on the day of the first yellow fever vaccination. CDR3 sequence reads: CASSYRGEQFF. The CDR3 nucleotides read TGTGCCAGCAGTTATAGGGGTGAGCAGTTCTTC.